This T cell receptor (beta chain) emerged from a study of T cell responses to AZD1222 COVID-19 vaccine. Looked up from germline, CDR1 is SGHAT and CDR2 is FQNNGV. V shed 3 bases and J shed 6 bases, with 3 bases lying between them. This CDR3 is 10 amino acids long. Sequencing used immunoSEQ multiplex PCR; TCRdb keeps in-frame clones, though not all of them. This sample has 150,000 to 200,000 clones, with roughly 92% found just once. The clonotype comes from an adult in good health. Sample: peripheral blood, taken on day 0 of AZD1222 vaccination. The J gene is TRBJ2-7, the V gene TRBV11-2; D is unresolved. As DNA, the CDR3 is TGTGCCAGCAGCTTGGTCGAGCAGTACTTC. This gives the protein CASSLVEQYF.